This T cell receptor (beta chain) comes out of a study of T cells in women clearing cervical HPV infection. Study at large: Case blood drawn at lesion detection; control blood after infection cleared.

Genomic DNA, averaging roughly 1,200 ng per sample, yielded TCR beta CDR3 via immunoSEQ. TCRdb keeps only in-frame clones here, not all; method: immunoSEQ multiplex PCR. The table lists approximately 35,000 clones. Trimming took 1 base from V and 6 from J, leaving 7 bases between them. Germline V CDR1 and CDR2: SGHVS, FNYEAQ. This CDR3 spans 13 amino acids. All donors had a single incident cervical HPV16 infection, not prevalent. Cervical HPV DNA detected by MY09/MY11 PCR, typed by dot-blot. Comment on this clone: Read sequence stops 3 residues before the CDR3 end, and the germline J gene provides the missing end.

The sample consisted of blood buffy coat. This chain connects TRBV7-6 to TRBJ2-1; D is unresolved. The source of this sequence is a woman aged 18 to 75 with a cervical HPV16 infection that either progressed to CIN3+ or cleared (not recorded which). CDR3 sequence reads: CASSLVASNEQFF. Incomplete CDR3 DNA: TGTGCCAGCAGCTTAGTAGCTTCCAATGAG. The whole variable domain, remainder taken from reference TRBV7-6 and TRBJ2-1, is GAGVSQSPRYKVTKRGQDVALRCDPISGHVSLYWYRQALGQGPEFLTYFNYEAQQDKSGLPNDRFSAERPEGSISTLTIQRTEQRDSAMYRCASSLVASNEQFFGPGTRLTVL.